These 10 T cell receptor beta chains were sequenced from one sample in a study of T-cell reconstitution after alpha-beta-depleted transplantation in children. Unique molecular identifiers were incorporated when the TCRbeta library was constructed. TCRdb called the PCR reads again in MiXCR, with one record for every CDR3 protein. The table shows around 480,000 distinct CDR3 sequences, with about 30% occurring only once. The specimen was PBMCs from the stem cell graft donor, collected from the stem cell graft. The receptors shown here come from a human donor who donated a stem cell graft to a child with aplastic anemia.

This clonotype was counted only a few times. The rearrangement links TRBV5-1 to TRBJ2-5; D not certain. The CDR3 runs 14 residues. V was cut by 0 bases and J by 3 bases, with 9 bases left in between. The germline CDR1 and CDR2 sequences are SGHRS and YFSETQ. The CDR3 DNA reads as TGCGCCAGCAGCTTGGTAGATCAGAAAGAGACCCAGTACTTC. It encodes CASSLVDQKETQYF. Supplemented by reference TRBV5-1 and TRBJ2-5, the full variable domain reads KAGVTQTPRYLIKTRGQQVTLSCSPISGHRSVSWYQQTPGQGLQFLFEYFSETQRNKGNFPGRFSGRQFSNSRSEMNVSTLELGDSALYLCASSLVDQKETQYFGPGTRLLVL.

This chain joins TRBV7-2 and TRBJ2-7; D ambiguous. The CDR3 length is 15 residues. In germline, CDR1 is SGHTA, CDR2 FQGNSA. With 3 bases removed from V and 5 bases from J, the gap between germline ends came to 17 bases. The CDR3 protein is CASSFAARATDEQYF. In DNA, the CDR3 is TGTGCCAGCAGCTTCGCTGCTAGGGCCACGGACGAGCAGTACTTC.

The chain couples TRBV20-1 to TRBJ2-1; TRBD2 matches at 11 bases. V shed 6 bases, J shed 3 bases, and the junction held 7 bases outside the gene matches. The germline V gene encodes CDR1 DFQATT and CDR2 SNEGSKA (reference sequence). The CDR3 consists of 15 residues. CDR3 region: CSARRLAGGYNEQFF. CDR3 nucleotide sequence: TGCAGTGCAAGGAGGCTAGCGGGAGGCTACAATGAGCAGTTCTTC.

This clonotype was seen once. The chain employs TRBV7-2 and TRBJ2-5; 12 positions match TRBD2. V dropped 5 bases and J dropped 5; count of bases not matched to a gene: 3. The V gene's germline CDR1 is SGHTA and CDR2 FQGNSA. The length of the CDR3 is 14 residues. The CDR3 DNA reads TGTGCCAGCAGCAGAGGACTAGCGGGGGAGACCCAGTACTTC. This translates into CASSRGLAGETQYF.

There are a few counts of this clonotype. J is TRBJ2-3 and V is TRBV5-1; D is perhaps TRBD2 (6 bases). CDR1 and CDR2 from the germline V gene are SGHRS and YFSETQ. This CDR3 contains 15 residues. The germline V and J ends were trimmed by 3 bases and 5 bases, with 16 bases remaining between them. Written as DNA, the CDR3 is TGCGCCAGCAGCTCCAGGACTCCCGGGGGAGATACGCAGTATTTT. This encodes CASSSRTPGGDTQYF.

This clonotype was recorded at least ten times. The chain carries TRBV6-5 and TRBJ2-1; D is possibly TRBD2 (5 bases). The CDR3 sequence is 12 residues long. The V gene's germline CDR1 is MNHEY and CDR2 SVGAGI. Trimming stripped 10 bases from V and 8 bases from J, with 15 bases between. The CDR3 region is CATKRDSDEQFF. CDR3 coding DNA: TGTGCCACCAAGCGAGATAGCGATGAGCAGTTCTTC.

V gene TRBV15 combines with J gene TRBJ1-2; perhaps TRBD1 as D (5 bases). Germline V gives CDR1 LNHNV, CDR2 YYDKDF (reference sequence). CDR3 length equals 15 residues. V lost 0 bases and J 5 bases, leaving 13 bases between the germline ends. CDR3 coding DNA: TGTGCCACCAGCAGAGAGGGGGGAGAGCGGTATGGCTACACCTTC. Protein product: CATSREGGERYGYTF.

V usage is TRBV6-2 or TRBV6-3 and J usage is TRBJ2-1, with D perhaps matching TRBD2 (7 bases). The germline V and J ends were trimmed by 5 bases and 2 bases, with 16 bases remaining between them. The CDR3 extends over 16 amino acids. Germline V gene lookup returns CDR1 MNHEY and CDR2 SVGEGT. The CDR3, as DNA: TGTGCCAGCAGTCGGGGGCGGGGGCTAACCTACAATGAGCAGTTCTTC. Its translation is CASSRGRGLTYNEQFF.

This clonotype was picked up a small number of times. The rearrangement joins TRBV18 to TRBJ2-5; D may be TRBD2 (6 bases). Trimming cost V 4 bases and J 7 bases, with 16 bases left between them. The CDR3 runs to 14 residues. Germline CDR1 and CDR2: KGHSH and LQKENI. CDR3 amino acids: CASSRVEGTGTQYF. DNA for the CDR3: TGTGCCAGCTCACGGGTGGAGGGAACAGGGACCCAGTACTTC.

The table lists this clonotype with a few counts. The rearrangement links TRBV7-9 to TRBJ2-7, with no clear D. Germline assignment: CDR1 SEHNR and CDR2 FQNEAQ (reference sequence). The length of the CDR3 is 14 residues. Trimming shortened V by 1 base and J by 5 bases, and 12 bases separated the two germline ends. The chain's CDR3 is CASSLVLGRDEQYF. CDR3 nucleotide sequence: TGTGCCAGCAGCTTAGTCTTGGGTCGCGACGAGCAGTACTTC.